Listed here are 21 T cell receptor beta chains from one sample, sequenced in a study of T cell clonality in common variable immunodeficiency. Sequencing used immunoSEQ multiplex PCR; TCRdb keeps in-frame clones, though not all of them. The sample includes under 50,000 clones, none of them occurring once. The sequenced sample consisted of peripheral blood mononuclear cells. Every receptor here comes from a person aged 18 to 75 in good health.

This clone was picked up many times. The sequenced fragment ends 3 residues before the CDR3 boundary, so the rest is inferred from the germline J gene. The genes are TRBV5-1 and TRBJ2-7, with 9 bases fitting TRBD1. Germline values: CDR1 SGHRS, CDR2 YFSETQ. V lost 4 bases and J lost 2; bases outside the gene matches: 10. The CDR3 loop spans 16 amino acids. CDR3 region: CASSESTGGLTYEQYF. The DNA read from the CDR3 is TGCGCCAGCAGCGAAAGCACAGGGGGCCTCACCTACGAG.

In its sample, this clone was seen a few times. The read halts 3 residues ahead of the CDR3 end, with the missing end drawn from the germline J gene. The chain joins TRBV6-2 or TRBV6-3 to TRBJ2-3; TRBD2 might be the D (5 bases). The CDR3 has 11 residues. The germline CDR1 and CDR2 sequences are MNHEY and SVGEGT. CDR3 region: CASSPPGTQYF. Partial CDR3 DNA: TGTGCCAGCAGCCCGCCGGGGACG.

This clone was seen many times. The CDR3 end is not reached by the read, which stops 3 residues before it; the germline J gene fills it in. The chain links TRBV7-2 to TRBJ2-1; 9 bases are a match to TRBD1. V dropped 6 bases and J dropped 9; count of bases not matched to a gene: 6. CDR1 SGHTA and CDR2 FQGNSA come from the germline V gene. The CDR3 sequence is 13 residues long. The DNA read from the CDR3 is TGTGCCAGCAGGGGACAGGGTGTTAGTGAG. This translates into CASRGQGVSE. The full-length CDR3 reads as CASRGQGVSEQFF.

This clone was counted ten times or more. The sequence runs out 3 residues before the end of the CDR3; the remainder is reconstructed from the germline J gene. This chain joins TRBV7-2 and TRBJ1-1; D is undetermined. The CDR3 spans 14 residues. Trimming took 2 bases from V and 2 from J, leaving 9 bases between them. Per germline, CDR1 SGHTA and CDR2 FQGNSA. The CDR3 region is CASSLQVVNTEAFF. The sequenced CDR3 bases are TGTGCCAGCAGCTTACAGGTAGTAAACACTGAA.

There are many counts of this clone. The CDR3 end is not reached by the read, which stops 3 residues before it; the germline J gene fills it in. The J gene is TRBJ2-7, the V gene TRBV5-4, with 8 positions matching TRBD2. The germline gives CDR1 SGHNT, CDR2 YYREEE (reference sequence). The V gene end was trimmed by 0 bases and the J gene end by 0 bases; junction bases not matched to a gene: 5. The CDR3 is 16 residues long. The part of the CDR3 DNA that was read is TGTGCCAGCAGCTTGGCGGGGGGGCCAATCTCCTACGAG. This encodes CASSLAGGPISYE. The complete CDR3 reads CASSLAGGPISYEQYF. Filled out from reference TRBV5-4 and TRBJ2-7, the complete variable domain reads ETGVTQSPTHLIKTRGQQVTLRCSSQSGHNTVSWYQQALGQGPQFIFQYYREEENGRGNFPPRFSGLQFPNYSSELNVNALELDDSALYLCASSLAGGPISYEQYFGPGTRLTVT.

This clone was recorded at least ten times. The sequence runs out 3 residues before the end of the CDR3; the remainder is reconstructed from the germline J gene. J is TRBJ2-1 and V is TRBV19; the match to TRBD2 covers 10 bases. The V gene's germline CDR1 is LNHDA and CDR2 SQIVND (reference sequence). The CDR3 is 17 residues long. J gave up 0 bases and V 5 bases, and 7 bases lay outside the gene matches. The CDR3 DNA, read in part, is TGTGCCAGTAGTTTCGGGCCTAGCGGGAGCTCCTACAATGAG. It is translated as CASSFGPSGSSYNE. The full CDR3 is CASSFGPSGSSYNEQFF.

This clone was counted many times. The read terminates 3 residues before the CDR3 end, so the remaining end is supplied by the germline J gene. The genes are TRBV30 and TRBJ2-7; a possible D gene is TRBD2 (7 bases). The germline gives CDR1 GTSNPN, CDR2 SVGIG (reference sequence). The V end lost 2 bases, the J end lost 5 bases, and 16 bases lay between the germline ends. There are 14 residues in the CDR3. The CDR3 is CAWSMRGLGDEQYF. The CDR3 bases that were read are TGTGCCTGGAGTATGCGGGGGCTTGGTGACGAG.

This clone has at least ten counts. The CDR3 end is not reached by the read, which stops 3 residues before it; the germline J gene fills it in. The chain carries TRBV7-9 and TRBJ2-5; D unresolved. Germline-derived CDR1 and CDR2 are SEHNR and FQNEAQ (reference sequence). The V and J ends lost 3 bases and 5 bases respectively, with 7 bases between them. The CDR3 loop spans 12 amino acids. The covered CDR3 bases are TGTGCCAGCAGCTTGATCGGGGAGACC. This gives the protein CASSLIGET. In full, the CDR3 reads CASSLIGETQYF.

The table lists this clone with many counts. The read is 3 residues too short to cover the CDR3 end, so that end is filled in from the germline J gene. This chain joins TRBV10-3 and TRBJ2-2; TRBD2 is a possible D gene (6 bases). V was clipped by 4 bases and J by 6 bases, with 9 bases between them. CDR3 length: 13 amino acids. Germline loops: CDR1 ENHRY, CDR2 SYGVKD. The sequenced CDR3 bases are TGTGCCATCAGTGGAGGAGGGGCCGGGGAG. It specifies CAISGGGAGE. The full CDR3 reads CAISGGGAGELFF.

This clone was found many times. The read is 3 residues too short to cover the CDR3 end, so that end is filled in from the germline J gene. V gene TRBV2 combines with J gene TRBJ1-1; a possible D gene is TRBD1 (6 bases). Per the germline V gene, CDR1 is SNHLY and CDR2 is FYNNEI. V was shortened by 8 bases and J by 3 bases, with 16 bases between the two germline ends. The CDR3 spans 14 residues. The CDR3 region is CASAIHEGDTEAFF. The CDR3 DNA, read in part, is TGTGCCAGCGCAATTCACGAGGGGGACACTGAA. The full variable domain, rest sourced from reference TRBV2 and TRBJ1-1, is EPEVTQTPSHQVTQMGQEVILRCVPISNHLYFYWYRQILGQKVEFLVSFYNNEISEKSEIFDDQFSVERPDGSNFTLKIRSTKLEDSAMYFCASAIHEGDTEAFFGQGTRLTVV.

The sample holds many counts of this clone. From the germline J gene comes the end of the CDR3, since the read stops 3 residues before it. The chain joins TRBV19 to TRBJ1-5; D might be TRBD1 (5 bases). Germline CDR1 reads LNHDA; CDR2 reads SQIVND (reference sequence). CDR3 length: 14 residues. Trimming cost V 3 bases and J 5 bases, with 11 bases left between them. CDR3 sequence: CASSIPGLHQPQHF. The sequenced CDR3 bases are TGTGCCAGTAGTATTCCGGGACTTCATCAGCCC.

The sample holds many counts of this clone. The CDR3 end lies 3 residues beyond the end of the read and is filled in from the germline J gene. The chain is built from TRBV20-1 and TRBJ1-2, with TRBD1 matching 7 bases. The CDR3 runs 16 residues. The J segment lost 0 bases and the V segment lost 5 bases, leaving 12 bases of the junction unmatched. The V gene's germline CDR1 is DFQATT and CDR2 SNEGSKA (reference sequence). The covered CDR3 bases are TGCAGTGCTCATCTAGACAGGGATTCCTCTAACTATGGC. Translated: CSAHLDRDSSNYG. The full CDR3 protein reads CSAHLDRDSSNYGYTF.

Ten or more counts support this clone. The sequenced part of the CDR3 DNA is TGTGCCTGGATTTCGGGACAAGATACAGATACG. Amino acid sequence: CAWISGQDTDT. The entire CDR3 is CAWISGQDTDTQYF. The chain has TRBV30 and TRBJ2-3; D is possibly TRBD1 (6 bases). Read data end 3 residues before the CDR3 end; the end is taken from the germline J gene. CDR1 is GTSNPN, CDR2 SVGIG, per germline (reference sequence). V gave up 4 bases and J gave up 3 bases, with 14 bases separating them. CDR3 size: 14 residues. Full variable domain (missing parts from reference TRBV30 and TRBJ2-3): SQTIHQWPATLVQPVGSPLSLECTVEGTSNPNLYWYRQAAGRGLQLLFYSVGIGQISSEVPQNLSASRPQDRQFILSSKKLLLSDSGFYLCAWISGQDTDTQYFGPGTRLTVL.

The table lists this clone with many counts. The read halts 3 residues ahead of the CDR3 end, with the missing end drawn from the germline J gene. V and J are TRBV18 and TRBJ1-6, with 7 bases matching TRBD1. The junction had 3 bases not matched to a gene; V was cut back by 4 bases and J by 6 bases. Looked up from germline, CDR1 is KGHSH and CDR2 is LQKENI. The CDR3 has 14 residues. CDR3 DNA (partial): TGTGCCAGCTCACTTGGACAGGTTAATTCACCC. This sequence encodes CASSLGQVNSP. The complete CDR3 protein is CASSLGQVNSPLHF.

This clone was observed many times. Sequencing ends 3 residues short of the CDR3 end; the germline J gene provides the rest. The chain links TRBV7-9 to TRBJ1-1, with D uncertain. The V and J ends lost 3 bases and 5 bases respectively, with 10 bases between them. The CDR3 contains 13 residues. The germline CDR1 and CDR2 sequences are SEHNR and FQNEAQ (reference sequence). CDR3 DNA (partial): TGTGCCAGCAGCTTGGAGGGCACGACTGAA. This translates into CASSLEGTTE. Given in full, the CDR3 is CASSLEGTTEAFF.

CDR3 region: CASSVAGAGNTIYF. CDR3 DNA (partial): TGTGCCAGCAGTGTCGCGGGGGCAGGAAACACC. This chain uses TRBV2 with TRBJ1-3; TRBD1 might be the D (6 bases). The read ends 3 residues early relative to the CDR3; the germline J gene fills the gap. CDR3 length: 14 residues. CDR1 and CDR2 from the germline V gene are SNHLY and FYNNEI. V lost 4 bases and J lost 4, with 11 bases in between.

This clone was counted many times. The read comes to an end 3 residues before the CDR3 does, leaving the germline J gene to fill in the end. The genes are TRBV20-1 and TRBJ1-2; D gene uncertain. The V gene's germline CDR1 is DFQATT and CDR2 SNEGSKA (reference sequence). The CDR3 covers 14 residues. V shed 3 bases and J shed 5 bases, with 16 bases lying between them. The sequenced part of the CDR3 DNA is TGCAGTGCTAGCGGTCCGTGGTACGGGTATGGC. Its protein is CSASGPWYGYG. The entire CDR3 protein is CSASGPWYGYGYTF.

This clone has a count of ten or more. The CDR3 is cut off 3 residues early in the read; its end comes from the germline J gene. The chain has TRBV9 and TRBJ2-3; D is undetermined. From germline, CDR1 is SGDLS and CDR2 YYNGEE. CDR3 length equals 12 residues. Trimming stripped 3 bases from V and 4 bases from J, with 6 bases between. The CDR3 region is CASSGVADTQYF. The covered CDR3 bases are TGTGCCAGCAGCGGAGTAGCAGATACG.

Concerning this clone: The missing CDR3 end, 3 residues past where the read stops, is filled in from the germline J gene. The rearrangement links TRBV7-9 to TRBJ2-5, with 7 positions matching TRBD2. Per the germline V gene, CDR1 is SEHNR and CDR2 is FQNEAQ (reference sequence). The CDR3 runs 14 residues. The junction had 4 bases not matched to a gene; V was cut back by 2 bases and J by 4 bases. CDR3 DNA, as far as it was read: TGTGCCAGCAGCTTACTTCCTAGCGGAGAGACC. This codes for CASSLLPSGET. The CDR3 in its entirety is CASSLLPSGETQYF.

This clone was found many times. The missing CDR3 end, 3 residues past where the read stops, is filled in from the germline J gene. J is TRBJ2-4 and V is TRBV14; 7 bases match TRBD1. This CDR3 contains 17 residues. The V gene end was trimmed by 4 bases and the J gene end by 0 bases; junction bases not matched to a gene: 9. Germline CDR1 and CDR2: SGHDN and FVKESK. The chain's CDR3 is CASSPLTGSGAKNIQYF. The DNA read from the CDR3 is TGTGCCAGCAGCCCACTGACAGGGTCCGGAGCCAAAAACATT. Variable domain in full (rest from reference TRBV14 and TRBJ2-4): EAGVTQFPSHSVIEKGQTVTLRCDPISGHDNLYWYRRVMGKEIKFLLHFVKESKQDESGMPNNRFLAERTGGTYSTLKVQPAELEDSGVYFCASSPLTGSGAKNIQYFGAGTRLSVL.

This clone was seen more than once but under ten times. The read ends 3 residues before the CDR3 terminus; that terminus is restored from the germline J gene. This chain links TRBV2 with TRBJ2-3, with D possibly TRBD2 on 6 matching bases. Germline CDR1 is SNHLY and CDR2 is FYNNEI. V was shortened by 6 bases and J by 2 bases, with 9 bases between the two germline ends. The CDR3 extends over 13 amino acids. CDR3 DNA, as far as it was read: TGTGCCAGCAGGGGACTGCTCACAGATACG. Translated: CASRGLLTDT. The entire CDR3 protein is CASRGLLTDTQYF.